These 13 T cell receptor beta chains were sequenced from one sample in a study of T cells in Graves' hyperthyroidism and ophthalmopathy. Amplified TCR beta CDR3 regions derived from RNA transcripts. HTBI primers drove first-round RT-PCR of the TCR CDR3. One entry per CDR3 protein results from TCRdb running MiXCR on the multiplex PCR reads. Of about 510,000 distinct CDR3 sequences detected, around 15% appear once; the ten largest clones hold around 13%. Sequencing used blood. The receptors were sampled from a middle-aged woman with Graves' hyperthyroidism.

The genes are TRBV4-1 and TRBJ1-2; no clear D gene. The CDR3 contains 13 residues. Germline V CDR1 and CDR2: MGHRA, YSYEKL. V was trimmed by 4 bases and J by 6 bases, leaving 12 bases between them. The CDR3 DNA reads TGCGCCAGCAGCCCTCAAGGGTCAAATGGCTACACCTTC. Translation: CASSPQGSNGYTF.

The chain has TRBV2 and TRBJ1-4; the D is unclear. This CDR3 has 12 amino acids. CDR1 and CDR2 from the germline V gene are SNHLY and FYNNEI. V was cut by 6 bases and J by 8 bases, with 10 bases left in between. The CDR3 bases are TGTGCCAGCAGGGAAATGGGAGAAAAACTGTTTTTT. Its translation is CASREMGEKLFF.

V gene TRBV6-1 combines with J gene TRBJ2-7; TRBD2 matches 7 bases. The ends lost 7 bases at V and 5 bases at J; junction bases unmatched: 5. This CDR3 has 12 amino acids. Germline V gene data show CDR1 as MNHNS and CDR2 as SASEGT. The CDR3: CASTAGVHEQYF. The CDR3 DNA reads as TGTGCCAGCACGGCGGGAGTCCACGAGCAGTACTTC.

This clonotype occurred a few times. The chain carries TRBV7-2 and TRBJ2-6; maybe TRBD2 (6 bases). Deletions cut 1 base from V and 0 bases from J, with 7 bases between. CDR3 size: 16 residues. The germline V gene has CDR1 SGHTA and CDR2 FQGNSA. The CDR3 is CASSLGGGSGANVLTF. CDR3 sequence (DNA): TGTGCCAGCAGCTTAGGGGGAGGCTCTGGGGCCAACGTCCTGACTTTC.

This clonotype has ten or more counts. The J gene is TRBJ2-7, the V gene TRBV11-2; the D gene is possibly TRBD2 (6 bases). V was cut by 4 bases and J by 6 bases, with 13 bases left in between. The length of the CDR3 is 13 residues. Germline V gene lookup returns CDR1 SGHAT and CDR2 FQNNGV. This CDR3 reads CASSSGTLFEQYF. In DNA, the CDR3 is TGTGCCAGCAGCTCGGGGACTCTCTTCGAGCAGTACTTC.

The V and J genes are TRBV5-4 and TRBJ2-7, with 9 bases aligning to TRBD1. CDR3 length: 15 amino acids. With V trimmed by 2 bases and J by 6 bases, 9 bases remained unmatched. CDR1 is SGHNT, CDR2 YYREEE, per germline (reference sequence). CDR3 residues: CASSFAGQGSFEQYF. In DNA form, the CDR3 reads TGTGCCAGCAGCTTTGCTGGACAGGGGAGCTTCGAGCAGTACTTC.

This chain uses TRBV29-1 with TRBJ2-3; D ambiguous. This CDR3 contains 13 residues. V lost 0 bases and J lost 6, with 10 bases in between. Germline CDR1 is SQVTM and CDR2 is ANQGSEA. The CDR3 here is CSVEDLVQDTQYF. The CDR3 nucleotides read TGCAGCGTTGAAGATCTGGTTCAGGATACGCAGTATTTT.

This clonotype came up many times. The chain employs TRBV29-1 and TRBJ2-5; D not resolved. V was shortened by 6 bases and J by 0 bases, with 14 bases between the two germline ends. Germline V gene data show CDR1 as SQVTM and CDR2 as ANQGSEA. CDR3 length equals 14 residues. CDR3 sequence (DNA): TGCAGCGTCGGCGGTTTAACGCACCAAGAGACCCAGTACTTC. It specifies CSVGGLTHQETQYF.

In its sample, this clonotype was seen many times. The rearrangement links TRBV27 to TRBJ2-7; 11 bases agree with TRBD2. Germline CDR1 and CDR2: MNHEY and SMNVEV (reference sequence). This CDR3 comprises 16 residues. The V and J ends lost 2 bases and 4 bases, in that order; junction bases with no gene match: 7. The CDR3 protein is CASSLLSSGRRYEQYF. The CDR3 DNA reads TGTGCCAGCAGTTTACTTTCTAGCGGGAGGAGGTACGAGCAGTACTTC.

Ten or more counts support this clonotype. This sequence joins TRBV29-1 and TRBJ2-7; a possible D gene is TRBD1 (6 bases). Germline-derived CDR1 and CDR2 are SQVTM and ANQGSEA. This CDR3 region has 13 residues. Trimming stripped 1 base from V and 7 bases from J, with 14 bases between. The CDR3 reads CSVEAGQIREQYF. The CDR3 DNA reads as TGCAGCGTTGAAGCTGGACAGATACGAGAGCAGTACTTC.

This clonotype was counted ten times or more. The chain carries TRBV9 and TRBJ2-5; no clear D. This CDR3 has 13 amino acids. Germline-derived CDR1 and CDR2 are SGDLS and YYNGEE. V lost 4 bases and J lost 5, with 12 bases in between. The DNA for the CDR3 is TGTGCCAGCAGCACTGGTGGGCTCGAGACCCAGTACTTC. This codes for CASSTGGLETQYF.

This clonotype was observed many times. V and J are TRBV28 and TRBJ1-1; 7 nucleotides align to TRBD1. The germline V gene encodes CDR1 MDHEN and CDR2 SYDVKM. This CDR3 comprises 15 residues. The V and J ends lost 1 base and 4 bases, in that order; junction bases with no gene match: 6. The CDR3 DNA sequence: TGTGCCAGCAGTTTATACAGGGCAGGGGGCACTGAAGCTTTCTTT. As protein: CASSLYRAGGTEAFF. Combining the CDR3 with reference TRBV28 and TRBJ1-1 gives the whole variable domain DVKVTQSSRYLVKRTGEKVFLECVQDMDHENMFWYRQDPGLGLRLIYFSYDVKMKEKGDIPEGYSVSREKKERFSLILESASTNQTSMYLCASSLYRAGGTEAFFGQGTRLTVV.

Note on this clonotype: A read error is possible here, since a much larger clone lies one base away. Since no conserved phenylalanine or tryptophan closes the CDR3, a read error is the likely cause. The chain has TRBV28 and TRBJ1-1; D may be TRBD1 (6 bases). The V gene's germline CDR1 is MDHEN and CDR2 SYDVKM. CDR3 size: 18 residues. V shed 2 bases and J shed 0 bases, with 19 bases lying between them. The CDR3 nucleotides read TGTGCCAGCAGTTTACGGTTCAGGGGTCCACCATTGAACACTGAAGCTTTCTCT. Its translation: CASSLRFRGPPLNTEAFS.